This T cell receptor (beta chain) came from a study of blood T cell repertoires in COVID-19. Authors' data handling: Amplification of reference gene primers was used by the study to estimate nucleated cell counts. Repertoires were generated with immunoSEQ multiplex PCR, while TCRdb's copy carries only in-frame clones and drops some. V, J and clone size are those of that table, while D and trimming were read from the DNA. The sample records about 74,000 clones, 75% to 80% being singletons. Germline CDR1 and CDR2: MGHRA and YSYEKL. The CDR3 length is 16 residues. The V and J ends lost 5 bases and 0 bases respectively, with 14 bases between them. This clone was observed a few times.

The sequencing input was peripheral blood. The V call is TRBV4-1, the J call TRBJ2-4; tentatively, D is TRBD2 (5 bases). This clonotype originated in a human donor in a cohort sampled during active COVID-19. The CDR3 nucleotides are TGCGCCAGCAGCAGGCCCTCGGGATTAGCCAAAAACATTCAGTACTTC. It translates to CASSRPSGLAKNIQYF.